The present T cell receptor (beta chain) was sequenced within a study of neurological immune-mediated disorders. Each TCR transcript was tagged with a 10-nucleotide random UMI during 5'RACE. Each CDR3 protein gets one entry after TCRdb re-called the 5' RACE reads with MiXCR. Here the sample spans about 70,000 distinct CDR3 sequences, about 5.1% being singletons. The sample holds many counts of this clonotype. This CDR3 is built from 15 residues. V was clipped by 0 bases and J by 6 bases; unmatched bases: 3. Germline assignment: CDR1 LNHDA and CDR2 SQIVND (reference sequence). Input material: PBMCs. This TCR was recovered from a woman in her seventies with multiple sclerosis. The V gene is TRBV19, the J gene TRBJ2-7; TRBD2 matches at 12 bases. The CDR3 DNA follows: TGTGCCAGTAGTATAGAGACTAGCGGGAGCACCGAGCAGTACTTC. This sequence encodes CASSIETSGSTEQYF.